In its sample, the clone carrying this T cell receptor beta chain was seen a few times. The data were obtained in a study of STAT5B mutations in CD4+ large granular lymphocyte leukemia. Source study methods: A productive frequency of 2.59 x 10-5 was the lowest detectable. Measured with immunoSEQ multiplex PCR; TCRdb has only the in-frame clones, and not every one. Clone size and V and J calls were adopted from that table, with D and trimming inferred from the DNA. Of over 30,000 clones in the sample, over 65% were seen once. With 3 bases clipped from V and 7 bases from J, the junction kept 4 bases outside the gene matches. The CDR3 length is 14 residues. Germline lookup yields CDR1 LNHDA and CDR2 SQIVND (reference sequence).

This rearrangement joins TRBV19 to TRBJ2-2; 8 nucleotides line up with TRBD2. This receptor was obtained from a human donor in good health. Sequenced: CD4+ T cells from blood buffy coats. The CDR3 loop reads CASSMTSANGELFF. The CDR3 DNA reads TGTGCCAGTAGTATGACTAGCGCGAACGGGGAGCTGTTTTTT.